Below, 2 T cell receptor beta chains from the same sample are listed, as sequenced in a study of graft-versus-host responses after intestinal transplantation (dated by TCRdb to 2020 to 2022). In light of the paper, this sample's time point label describes: cells obtained before transplantation from donor or recipient. Preparation of the library involved the immunoSEQ multiplex PCR assay. Drawn from immuneACCESS, this table holds only the in-frame rearrangements with V and J called that TCRdb kept. Clones are partly lost; checked studies trace under half to an unresolved V gene and leave the rest unexplained. The sample profile shows about 86,000 clones; 88% of them were found once. The leading ten clones occupy approximately 0.28% of the sample. These receptors are not linked to any known antigen. Sample: unstimulated CD4+ T cells sorted from spleen or lymph node cells, taken before transplant. Receptors originate from a human donor who was the organ donor for an intestinal transplant.

The CDR3, as DNA: TGTGCCAGCAAAACCCCGGGGGGCACCATATATTTT. Protein: CASKTPGGTIYF. The chain carries TRBV28 and TRBJ1-3, with D possibly being TRBD1 (5 bases). The CDR3 totals 12 residues. Trimming stripped 7 bases from V and 9 bases from J, with 13 bases between. Per germline, CDR1 MDHEN and CDR2 SYDVKM.

CDR3 protein: CAWRNSGGEETQYF. The CDR3 DNA reads TGTGCCTGGAGGAATAGCGGGGGGGAGGAGACCCAGTACTTC. The chain couples TRBV30 to TRBJ2-5; TRBD2 matches 11 bases. Trimming removed 3 bases from V and 5 bases from J; junction bases left unmatched: 5. Germline assignment: CDR1 GTSNPN and CDR2 SVGIG (reference sequence). The CDR3 contains 14 residues. The full variable domain, rest sourced from reference TRBV30 and TRBJ2-5, is SQTIHQWPATLVQPVGSPLSLECTVEGTSNPNLYWYRQAAGRGLQLLFYSVGIGQISSEVPQNLSASRPQDRQFILSSKKLLLSDSGFYLCAWRNSGGEETQYFGPGTRLLVL.